One sample yielded the 30 T cell receptor beta chains listed below, sequenced in a study of blood T cell repertoires in COVID-19. Clones were read by immunoSEQ multiplex PCR, and TCRdb kept only the in-frame ones, dropping some. The sample lists fewer than 400,000 clones; 90% were seen once. What was sequenced was PBMCs or T cells enriched from blood (not recorded which). These receptor sequences come from a woman younger than 45 who had been exposed to COVID-19.

The rearrangement links TRBV6-5 to TRBJ2-7; TRBD2 aligns across 8 bases. Germline CDR1 reads MNHEY; CDR2 reads SVGAGI. J lost 4 bases, V lost 5 bases, and 4 bases had no gene match. The CDR3 is 13 residues long. The CDR3 DNA reads as TGTGCCAGCAGTAGCGGGGGTAAATACGAGCAGTACTTC. Protein: CASSSGGKYEQYF.

The rearrangement joins TRBV4-1 to TRBJ2-2; the match to TRBD2 covers 7 bases. The V segment lost 0 bases and the J segment 3 bases; nucleotides outside the gene matches: 4. Germline V gene data show CDR1 as MGHRA and CDR2 as YSYEKL. This CDR3 contains 16 residues. The CDR3 is CASSQEGGRYTGELFF. The CDR3 DNA reads as TGCGCCAGCAGCCAAGAGGGCGGGAGATACACCGGGGAGCTGTTTTTT.

V usage is TRBV12-5 and J usage is TRBJ1-3; D remains unclear. This CDR3 has 16 amino acids. Germline-derived CDR1 and CDR2 are LGHNT and FRNRAP. V was trimmed by 2 bases and J by 0 bases, leaving 11 bases between them. CDR3 sequence (DNA): TGTGCTAGTGGTTTGAGGACCGGGAGCTCTGGAAACACCATATATTTT. Its translation: CASGLRTGSSGNTIYF.

The chain uses TRBV2 and TRBJ2-5; 7 bases fit TRBD1. Per germline, CDR1 SNHLY and CDR2 FYNNEI. Germline trimming cut 8 bases from V and 0 bases from J; bases unmatched to any gene: 6. The CDR3 spans 14 residues. Here the CDR3 DNA reads TGTGCCAGCCGACTCGGGACAGACCAAGAGACCCAGTACTTC. Protein sequence: CASRLGTDQETQYF.

This chain uses TRBV5-1 with TRBJ1-5, with TRBD1 as a possible D gene (5 bases). The CDR3 consists of 15 residues. Germline CDR1 reads SGHRS; CDR2 reads YFSETQ. Between the trimmed V and J ends, which lost 2 bases and 4 bases, there was a span of 13 bases. The CDR3 DNA reads TGCGCCAGCAGCTTATCGGCAGGGAGGAATCAGCCCCAGCATTTT. Protein: CASSLSAGRNQPQHF.

In this sample, this clone turned up once. This chain connects TRBV19 to TRBJ2-6; a possible D gene is TRBD1 (5 bases). CDR3 length: 17 residues. The V gene's germline CDR1 is LNHDA and CDR2 SQIVND (reference sequence). Between the trimmed V and J ends, which lost 2 bases and 1 base, there was a span of 12 bases. The CDR3 region is CASSIPIDSSGANVLTF. The CDR3 DNA reads as TGTGCCAGTAGTATACCTATTGACAGTTCTGGGGCCAACGTCCTGACTTTC.

The CDR3 DNA sequence: TGTGCCAGCAGCGCCCCCGGGACAGGGGAGACCACTGAAGCTTTCTTT. As protein: CASSAPGTGETTEAFF. The chain combines TRBV9 with TRBJ1-1; 10 bases are shared with TRBD1. Germline values: CDR1 SGDLS, CDR2 YYNGEE. V lost 3 bases, J lost 4 bases, and 9 bases stayed unmatched. CDR3 length: 16 amino acids.

This clone was seen once. The chain employs TRBV7-9 and TRBJ2-3, with 9 bases fitting TRBD1. The CDR3 loop spans 15 amino acids. Germline V CDR1 and CDR2: SEHNR, FQNEAQ (reference sequence). V dropped 8 bases and J dropped 4; count of bases not matched to a gene: 10. DNA for the CDR3: TGTGCCAGCCTAGCTGGGGGACAGGGCCCAGATACGCAGTATTTT. Residues: CASLAGGQGPDTQYF.

V usage is TRBV2 and J usage is TRBJ2-3; possible D gene TRBD2, 6 bases. CDR1 is SNHLY and CDR2 is FYNNEI in the germline V gene. V dropped 6 bases and J dropped 6 bases, with 16 bases sitting between them. The CDR3 is 14 amino acids. Written as DNA, the CDR3 is TGTGCCAGCAGGCGGGACTCCCTGGGGGATACGCAGTATTTT. This gives the protein CASRRDSLGDTQYF.

The rearrangement links TRBV5-1 to TRBJ1-4; 7 nucleotides line up with TRBD1. Germline trimming cut 4 bases from V and 5 bases from J; bases unmatched to any gene: 11. The CDR3 runs to 16 residues. In germline, CDR1 is SGHRS, CDR2 YFSETQ. For the CDR3, the DNA is TGCGCCAGCAGCCCAAGGAGGACAGGACGGAATGAAAAACTGTTTTTT. Its protein is CASSPRRTGRNEKLFF.

The chain joins TRBV27 to TRBJ2-5, with 7 positions matching TRBD1. This CDR3 is 16 amino acids long. Per germline, CDR1 MNHEY and CDR2 SMNVEV (reference sequence). J lost 0 bases, V lost 4 bases, and 8 bases had no gene match. As DNA, the CDR3 is TGTGCCAGCAGTTCTGCCAGCAGGGGGAACCAAGAGACCCAGTACTTC. It translates to CASSSASRGNQETQYF.

The chain carries TRBV7-9 and TRBJ1-5; perhaps TRBD1 as D (5 bases). Germline loops: CDR1 SEHNR, CDR2 FQNEAQ (reference sequence). The CDR3 loop spans 12 amino acids. Trimming removed 6 bases at V and 7 bases at J, with 10 bases between. CDR3 amino acids: CASSRGDQPQHF. CDR3 nucleotide sequence: TGTGCCAGCAGTCGGGGGGACCAGCCCCAGCATTTT.

This chain uses TRBV7-8 with TRBJ1-1; TRBD1 aligns across 7 bases. Trimming at V came to 1 base and at J to 10 bases, leaving 12 bases not matched to a gene. Germline CDR1 SGHVS, CDR2 FQNEAQ. CDR3 length: 15 residues. CDR3 sequence (DNA): TGTGCCAGCAGCTTAGGCAGGGGGAGAGGGGAACGAGCTTTCTTT. This encodes CASSLGRGRGERAFF.

The sample holds one count of this clone. Germline is not matched at one junction end, which may reflect a read error. The CDR3 loop reads CARSRGQAISNQPQHF. The CDR3 bases are TGCGCCAGAAGTCGGGGACAGGCGATTAGCAATCAGCCCCAGCATTTT. The chain uses TRBV23-1 and TRBJ1-5; 8 positions agree with TRBD1. TRBV23-1 has ORF status, its function being uncertain. This CDR3 has 16 amino acids.

The genes are TRBV28 and TRBJ1-4; no firm D call. Trimming left V 5 bases short and J 6 bases short, with 7 bases between. Germline-derived CDR1 and CDR2 are MDHEN and SYDVKM. The CDR3 loop spans 12 amino acids. DNA of the CDR3: TGTGCCAGCAGTCTTCGAGATGAAAAACTGTTTTTT. Translated: CASSLRDEKLFF.

J is TRBJ1-5 and V is TRBV7-9; TRBD1 might be the D (6 bases). V was trimmed by 4 bases and J by 4 bases, leaving 11 bases between them. The germline gives CDR1 SEHNR, CDR2 FQNEAQ (reference sequence). The CDR3 sequence is 14 residues long. In DNA form, the CDR3 reads TGTGCCAGCAGCTCCATCAGGGGAAATCAGCCCCAGCATTTT. Amino acid sequence: CASSSIRGNQPQHF.

The chain employs TRBV7-9 and TRBJ2-1; 8 bases map to TRBD1. CDR1 and CDR2 (germline): SEHNR, FQNEAQ (reference sequence). The V and J ends lost 5 bases and 8 bases, in that order; junction bases with no gene match: 11. The CDR3 runs to 15 residues. The CDR3 is CASSQGQGRIDEQFF. The CDR3 nucleotides are TGTGCCAGCAGCCAAGGACAGGGTAGAATCGATGAGCAGTTCTTC. The whole variable domain, filled in from reference TRBV7-9 and TRBJ2-1, reads DTGVSQNPRHKITKRGQNVTFRCDPISEHNRLYWYRQTLGQGPEFLTYFQNEAQLEKSRLLSDRFSAERPKGSFSTLEIQRTEQGDSAMYLCASSQGQGRIDEQFFGPGTRLTVL.

The rearrangement links TRBV5-6 to TRBJ2-7; D uncertain. From germline, CDR1 is SGHDT and CDR2 YYEEEE. The CDR3 is 11 amino acids. V was trimmed by 0 bases and J by 7 bases, leaving 5 bases between them. As DNA, the CDR3 is TGTGCCAGCAGCTTGGCAGCGGAGCAGTACTTC. It codes for CASSLAAEQYF.

The rearrangement joins TRBV13 to TRBJ2-2; D possibly corresponds to TRBD2 (6 bases). V gave up 5 bases and J gave up 6 bases, with 10 bases separating them. The CDR3 extends over 13 amino acids. In germline, CDR1 is PRHDT, CDR2 FYEKMQ (reference sequence). The CDR3 spells CASSLAGSGELFF. The CDR3 DNA reads TGTGCCAGCAGCCTCGCGGGGTCCGGGGAGCTGTTTTTT.

The chain is built from TRBV3-1 (or the pseudogene TRBV3-2) and TRBJ2-3; D is possibly TRBD2 (6 bases). The CDR3 loop spans 15 amino acids. V was pared by 6 bases and J by 3 bases, with 16 bases between. The germline CDR1 and CDR2 sequences are LGHDT and YNNKEL (reference sequence). CDR3 coding DNA: TGTGCCAGCAGGGGAACGGGGGTTAGGACAGATACGCAGTATTTT. This translates into CASRGTGVRTDTQYF.

The V and J genes are TRBV5-4 and TRBJ1-6; TRBD1 matches 7 bases. With V trimmed by 0 bases and J by 4 bases, 1 base remained unmatched. From germline, CDR1 is SGHNT and CDR2 YYREEE (reference sequence). The CDR3 is 15 residues long. The DNA of the CDR3 is TGTGCCAGCAGCTTGGGGGGACAGTATAATTCACCCCTCCACTTT. As protein: CASSLGGQYNSPLHF.

This clone showed up just once. This chain joins TRBV4-2 and TRBJ2-3; TRBD1 might be the D (5 bases). Germline-derived CDR1 and CDR2 are LGHNA and YNFKEQ. V was clipped by 0 bases and J by 5 bases, with 9 bases between them. CDR3 length: 14 residues. The CDR3 spells CASSQDQGEDTQYF. The CDR3 DNA is TGTGCCAGCAGCCAAGACCAAGGGGAAGATACGCAGTATTTT.

V is TRBV7-2 and J is TRBJ2-7, with D possibly TRBD1 on 5 matching bases. Trimming stripped 1 base from V and 6 bases from J, with 19 bases between. The germline V gene encodes CDR1 SGHTA and CDR2 FQGNSA. The CDR3 runs to 16 residues. The CDR3 DNA follows: TGTGCCAGCAGCTTAGGGGGTTACAGGCCTTTGCTCGAGCAGTACTTC. Its protein product is CASSLGGYRPLLEQYF.

CDR3 region: CASTRDRGRYEQYF. The CDR3 nucleotides are TGCGCCAGCACGCGGGACAGGGGGAGGTACGAGCAGTACTTC. The chain links TRBV5-1 to TRBJ2-7; 11 bases agree with TRBD1. CDR1 is SGHRS and CDR2 is YFSETQ in the germline V gene. This CDR3 spans 14 amino acids. V gave up 6 bases and J gave up 4 bases; unmatched junction bases: 6.

The chain carries TRBV21-1 and TRBJ2-7; TRBD1 is the table's D call and was not checked against the DNA. TRBV21-1 is a pseudogene segment. This CDR3 comprises 19 residues. As DNA, the CDR3 is TGTGCCAGCAGCAAAGTGAGGGGACAGACTATTACTTGTCCCTACGAGCAGTACTTC. Amino acids: CASSKVRGQTITCPYEQYF.

The CDR3 sequence is CASSSILDRARGYTF. CDR3 nucleotide sequence: TGCGCCAGCAGCTCAATCCTAGACAGGGCCCGTGGCTACACCTTC. J is TRBJ1-2 and V is TRBV5-1; 7 nucleotides match TRBD1. The CDR3 totals 15 residues. The trim removed 3 bases at V and 7 bases at J, leaving 12 bases unmatched. Germline V gene data show CDR1 as SGHRS and CDR2 as YFSETQ.

This chain links TRBV18 with TRBJ2-2; 8 bases are shared with TRBD1. The V gene's germline CDR1 is KGHSH and CDR2 LQKENI. V trimming: 3 bases; J trimming: 1 base; junction bases outside the gene matches: 1. The CDR3 is made up of 15 amino acids. CDR3 sequence: CASSPGTGNTGELFF. The CDR3 coding sequence is TGTGCCAGCTCACCTGGGACAGGGAACACCGGGGAGCTGTTTTTT. The variable domain in full, with the rest retrieved from reference TRBV18 and TRBJ2-2, is NAGVMQNPRHLVRRRGQEARLRCSPMKGHSHVYWYRQLPEEGLKFMVYLQKENIIDESGMPKERFSAEFPKEGPSILRIQQVVRGDSAAYFCASSPGTGNTGELFFGEGSRLTVL.

The chain carries TRBV7-2 and TRBJ1-2; TRBD1 agrees at 7 bases. Per germline, CDR1 SGHTA and CDR2 FQGNSA. CDR3 length: 12 residues. Trimming took 5 bases from V and 10 from J; bases not matched to a gene: 7. The DNA of the CDR3 is TGTGCCAGCAGCCCCAGGACAGGCCCCTACACCTTC. Protein: CASSPRTGPYTF. The full variable domain, in which reference TRBV7-2 and TRBJ1-2 provide the parts outside the CDR3, is GAGVSQSPSNKVTEKGKDVELRCDPISGHTALYWYRQSLGQGLEFLIYFQGNSAPDKSGLPSDRFSAERTGGSVSTLTIQRTQQEDSAVYLCASSPRTGPYTFGSGTRLTVV.

This clone was picked up one time. This sequence joins TRBV19 and TRBJ1-2; TRBD1 might be the D (5 bases). This CDR3 is 13 amino acids long. The V end was cut by 4 bases, the J end by 4 bases, with 10 bases between. Germline V lookup: CDR1 LNHDA, CDR2 SQIVND (reference sequence). The CDR3 loop is CASSNRQGYGYTF. The CDR3 DNA is TGTGCCAGTAGTAATAGGCAGGGCTATGGCTACACCTTC.

The V gene is TRBV5-1, the J gene TRBJ2-7, with 10 bases that match TRBD1. With 4 bases clipped from V and 3 bases from J, the junction kept 4 bases outside the gene matches. The length of the CDR3 is 14 residues. The germline CDR1 and CDR2 sequences are SGHRS and YFSETQ. CDR3 DNA sequence: TGCGCCAGCAGCATTGGACAGGGGGTCTACGAGCAGTACTTC. It encodes CASSIGQGVYEQYF.